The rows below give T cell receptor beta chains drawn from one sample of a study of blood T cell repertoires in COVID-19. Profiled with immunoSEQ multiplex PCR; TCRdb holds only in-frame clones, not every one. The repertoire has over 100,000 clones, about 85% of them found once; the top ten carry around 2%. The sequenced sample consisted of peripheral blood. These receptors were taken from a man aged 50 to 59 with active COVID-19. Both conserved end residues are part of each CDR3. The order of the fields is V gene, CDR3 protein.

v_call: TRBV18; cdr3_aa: CASSPGAEAYEQYF
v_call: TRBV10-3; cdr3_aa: CAINGGLGSPLHF
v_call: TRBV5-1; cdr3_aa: CASSWEGTSGNEQFF
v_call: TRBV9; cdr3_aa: CASSVALLAGPSSTDTQYF
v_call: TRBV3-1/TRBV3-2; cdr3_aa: CASSLGGSLGGEAFF
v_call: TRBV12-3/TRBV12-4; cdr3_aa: CASSFSSGNTIYF
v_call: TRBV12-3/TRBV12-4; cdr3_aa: CASMIRGNEKLFF
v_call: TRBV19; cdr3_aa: CASSPGQSYGHTF
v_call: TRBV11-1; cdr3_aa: CASSLDSYEQYF
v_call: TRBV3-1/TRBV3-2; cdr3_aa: CASSQDTMNTEAFF
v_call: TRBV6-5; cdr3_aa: CASSTDSFGYNEQFF
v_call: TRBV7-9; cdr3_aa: CASSPPGTGPYEQYF
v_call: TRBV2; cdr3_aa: CASSILAGHTDTQYF